This TCR beta chain was sequenced for a study of T cells in Graves' hyperthyroidism and ophthalmopathy. Patients having uncontrolled infection, another autoimmune disease, pregnancy or lactation were not included. Thyroid ultrasound and orbital computed tomography, with clinical symptoms and serum thyroxine and TRAb, informed diagnoses. Overall study results and limits: For ophthalmopathy, model prediction preceded onset by a median approximately 6 months.

This clonotype was recorded at least ten times. Its antigen remains unknown. TCR beta CDR3 sequences were amplified from RNA transcripts. During a first-round RT-PCR of the TCR CDR3, the HTBI primer set was used. One entry per CDR3 protein results from TCRdb running MiXCR on the multiplex PCR reads. The table shows 410,000 or so distinct CDR3 sequences, with roughly 15% occurring only once. This CDR3 contains 14 residues. V was clipped by 4 bases and J by 2 bases, with 8 bases between them. CDR1 LGHDT and CDR2 YNNKEL come from the germline V gene (reference sequence). This chain joins TRBV3-1 and TRBJ1-4; D might be TRBD1 (5 bases). Material for sequencing was blood. This TCR derives from a man aged 18 to 35 with Graves' ophthalmopathy. This CDR3 is CASSRRGTNEKLFF. CDR3 bases: TGTGCCAGCAGCCGACGGGGCACTAATGAAAAACTGTTTTTT.